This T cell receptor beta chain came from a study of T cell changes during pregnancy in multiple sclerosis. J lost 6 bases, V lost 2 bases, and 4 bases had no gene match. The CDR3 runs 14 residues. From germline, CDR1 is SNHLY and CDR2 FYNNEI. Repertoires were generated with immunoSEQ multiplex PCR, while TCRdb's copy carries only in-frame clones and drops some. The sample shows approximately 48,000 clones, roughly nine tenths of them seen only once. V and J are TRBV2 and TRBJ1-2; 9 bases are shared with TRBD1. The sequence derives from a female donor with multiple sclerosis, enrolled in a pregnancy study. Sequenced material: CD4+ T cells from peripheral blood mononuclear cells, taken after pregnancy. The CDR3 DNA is TGTGCCAGCAGTGAACAACAGGGGGCTGATGGCTACACCTTC. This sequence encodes CASSEQQGADGYTF.